Shown below are 31 T cell receptor beta chains from a single sample sequenced in a study of T cells after yellow fever vaccination. A single record per CDR3 protein comes from TCRdb applying MiXCR to the 5' RACE reads. The repertoire includes fewer than 350,000 distinct CDR3 sequences, 8.7% of them detected once, and approximately 19% sits in the top ten. The specimen comprised PBMCs, sampled on the day of the first yellow fever vaccination. The receptors shown here come from a young man who received the YFV17D yellow fever vaccine.

On this clonotype itself: This could be a read error, since a much larger clone is one nucleotide away. The J gene is TRBJ1-3, the V gene TRBV6-1; 7 nucleotides align to TRBD1. This CDR3 is built from 14 residues. The germline gives CDR1 MNHNS, CDR2 SASEGT. CDR3 bases: TGTGCCAGCAGAGAACAGGGGATTGGAAACACCATGTATTTT. Its translation is CASREQGIGNTMYF.

This clonotype was recorded a few times. V and J are TRBV29-1 and TRBJ2-7, with 16 bases aligning to TRBD2. CDR3 length: 16 amino acids. In germline, CDR1 is SQVTM, CDR2 ANQGSEA. V was pared by 3 bases and J by 5 bases, with 7 bases of the junction left unmatched. This CDR3 reads CSVDGTSGGAGDEQYF. CDR3 in DNA: TGCAGCGTTGATGGGACTAGCGGGGGGGCAGGGGACGAGCAGTACTTC.

This clonotype has at least ten counts. The chain links TRBV12-3 or TRBV12-4 to TRBJ2-2, with D perhaps being TRBD1 or TRBD2 (5 bases each). This CDR3 has 14 amino acids. The V end lost 5 bases, the J end lost 3 bases, and 10 bases lay between the germline ends. The CDR3 sequence is CASSPGTYTGELFF. The CDR3, as DNA: TGTGCCAGCAGTCCTGGGACCTACACCGGGGAGCTGTTTTTT.

Notes on this clonotype: Since no conserved phenylalanine or tryptophan closes the CDR3, a read error is the likely cause. The rearrangement links TRBV20-1 to TRBJ1-2; D is undetermined. The CDR3 loop spans 11 amino acids. V lost 5 bases and J lost 3, with 7 bases in between. Germline V gene data show CDR1 as DFQATT and CDR2 as SNEGSKA (reference sequence). CDR3 loop: CSAPRDYGYTS. Here the CDR3 DNA reads TGCAGTGCTCCCCGGGACTATGGCTACACCTCC.

The genes are TRBV5-5 and TRBJ1-1; D not certain. The CDR3 runs to 11 residues. Germline V lookup: CDR1 SGHKS, CDR2 YYEKEE (reference sequence). Trimming removed 4 bases from V and 6 bases from J, with 7 bases in between. The CDR3 sequence is CASSRRAEAFF. The CDR3 coding sequence is TGTGCCAGCAGCAGGAGGGCTGAAGCTTTCTTT.

The chain uses TRBV20-1 and TRBJ2-1; D could derive from TRBD1 or TRBD2 (7 bases each). The V end lost 3 bases, the J end lost 7 bases, and 10 bases lay between the germline ends. The CDR3 has 12 residues. CDR1 and CDR2 from the germline V gene are DFQATT and SNEGSKA (reference sequence). The chain's CDR3 is CSASRGGNEQFF. The CDR3 DNA is TGCAGTGCTAGCAGGGGGGGGAATGAGCAGTTCTTC.

This clonotype was seen only a few times. The chain carries TRBV7-2 and TRBJ1-4; 9 bases line up with TRBD1. J was trimmed by 10 bases and V by 1 base; bases with no gene match: 10. Germline loops: CDR1 SGHTA, CDR2 FQGNSA. CDR3 length: 16 amino acids. This CDR3 reads CASSLEMGQGGGKLFF. CDR3 nucleotides: TGTGCCAGCAGCTTAGAAATGGGACAGGGTGGGGGAAAACTGTTTTTT.

V usage is TRBV25-1 and J usage is TRBJ1-4; a weak D match, TRBD1 (5 bases). With 7 bases removed from V and 0 bases from J, the gap between germline ends came to 12 bases. Germline loops: CDR1 MGHDK, CDR2 SYGVNS. The CDR3 consists of 15 residues. CDR3 loop: CASTPGIPTNEKLFF. CDR3 sequence (DNA): TGTGCCAGCACTCCAGGGATACCAACTAATGAAAAACTGTTTTTT.

This clonotype has a handful of counts. The rearrangement uses TRBV4-3 and TRBJ2-3; D is unclear. The CDR3 sequence is 14 residues long. The V end was cut by 2 bases, the J end by 4 bases, with 10 bases between. Germline CDR1 reads LGHNA; CDR2 reads YSLEER. The CDR3 reads CASSQQVGPDTQYF. The CDR3 DNA follows: TGCGCCAGCAGCCAACAGGTTGGGCCAGATACGCAGTATTTT.

This clonotype was detected only a few times. The chain joins TRBV5-1 to TRBJ2-5; 8 nucleotides agree with TRBD2. The J segment lost 4 bases and the V segment lost 1 base, leaving 12 bases of the junction unmatched. The CDR3 length is 17 residues. Germline CDR1 reads SGHRS; CDR2 reads YFSETQ. Here the CDR3 DNA reads TGCGCCAGCAGCTTGAGGTTCGAGCGGGGGCCGGGAGAGACCCAGTACTTC. This encodes CASSLRFERGPGETQYF. Full variable domain (rest looked up from reference TRBV5-1 and TRBJ2-5): KAGVTQTPRYLIKTRGQQVTLSCSPISGHRSVSWYQQTPGQGLQFLFEYFSETQRNKGNFPGRFSGRQFSNSRSEMNVSTLELGDSALYLCASSLRFERGPGETQYFGPGTRLLVL.

This clonotype turned up a few times. The chain couples TRBV5-1 to TRBJ2-5; weak D call: TRBD1 (6 bases). Germline CDR1 and CDR2: SGHRS and YFSETQ. The germline V and J ends were trimmed by 4 bases and 1 base, with 14 bases remaining between them. The CDR3 extends over 15 amino acids. The DNA for the CDR3 is TGCGCCAGCAGCGCCGGGCAGGGGCCCCAAGAGACCCAGTACTTC. Amino acids: CASSAGQGPQETQYF.

This clonotype turned up a few times. The chain employs TRBV11-2 and TRBJ2-5, with D uncertain. The CDR3 length is 15 residues. V was clipped by 0 bases and J by 0 bases, with 8 bases between them. Germline loops: CDR1 SGHAT, CDR2 FQNNGV. CDR3 region: CASSLDPGDQETQYF. The CDR3 coding sequence is TGTGCCAGCAGCTTAGACCCTGGGGACCAAGAGACCCAGTACTTC. The whole variable domain, filled in from reference TRBV11-2 and TRBJ2-5, reads EAGVAQSPRYKIIEKRQSVAFWCNPISGHATLYWYQQILGQGPKLLIQFQNNGVVDDSQLPKDRFSAERLKGVDSTLKIQPAKLEDSAVYLCASSLDPGDQETQYFGPGTRLLVL.

This clonotype came up many times. The chain links TRBV4-2 to TRBJ1-6; D gene uncertain. Germline V gene lookup returns CDR1 LGHNA and CDR2 YNFKEQ. The V end lost 0 bases, the J end lost 4 bases, and 13 bases lay between the germline ends. The CDR3 has 17 amino acids. The CDR3 bases are TGTGCCAGCAGCCAAGATATCAGGCAGGAATATAATTCACCCCTCCACTTT. Amino acids: CASSQDIRQEYNSPLHF.

This CDR3 is CSARAAAEKLFF. CDR3 coding DNA: TGCAGTGCTAGAGCGGCAGCTGAAAAACTGTTTTTT. The chain links TRBV20-1 to TRBJ1-4; D is unclear. Per the germline V gene, CDR1 is DFQATT and CDR2 is SNEGSKA (reference sequence). This CDR3 comprises 12 residues. V lost 1 base, J lost 7 bases, and 7 bases lay in between.

Ten or more counts support this clonotype. The V call is TRBV20-1, the J call TRBJ2-7; 9 bases are a match to TRBD2. The V gene's germline CDR1 is DFQATT and CDR2 SNEGSKA (reference sequence). J was trimmed by 3 bases and V by 5 bases; bases with no gene match: 8. This CDR3 has 14 residues. The CDR3 bases are TGCAGTGCTCCCCCCCCTAGCGGGAACTACGAGCAGTACTTC. Protein: CSAPPPSGNYEQYF.

V gene TRBV2 combines with J gene TRBJ2-3; D ambiguous. The CDR3 consists of 13 residues. The V gene's germline CDR1 is SNHLY and CDR2 FYNNEI. With 10 bases removed from V and 2 bases from J, the gap between germline ends came to 13 bases. Here the CDR3 DNA reads TGTGCCACCTCAGAGCCCTTCACAGATACGCAGTATTTT. Residues: CATSEPFTDTQYF.

The V gene is TRBV3-1, the J gene TRBJ2-7; no clear D. The CDR3 is 14 residues long. The V gene lost 1 base and the J gene lost 0 bases, with 7 bases spanning the gap. CDR1 is LGHDT, CDR2 YNNKEL, per germline (reference sequence). Written as DNA, the CDR3 is TGTGCCAGCAGCCAAGGCAAGAACTCCTACGAGCAGTACTTC. This encodes CASSQGKNSYEQYF.

This clonotype was observed a handful of times. This chain connects TRBV7-2 to TRBJ2-3; no clear D gene. The V and J ends lost 3 bases and 0 bases respectively, with 7 bases between them. The CDR3 has 14 residues. The germline gives CDR1 SGHTA, CDR2 FQGNSA. The CDR3 DNA follows: TGTGCCAGCAGCTTTGCAAAGAGCACAGATACGCAGTATTTT. This translates into CASSFAKSTDTQYF.

This clonotype was counted many times. The chain recombines TRBV7-9 with TRBJ1-2, with TRBD1 matching 7 bases. The ends lost 2 bases at V and 7 bases at J; junction bases unmatched: 7. Germline V gene sequence: CDR1 SEHNR, CDR2 FQNEAQ (reference sequence). The CDR3 contains 14 residues. CDR3: CASSLPDREGGYTF. CDR3 nucleotide sequence: TGTGCCAGCAGCTTACCCGACAGGGAAGGTGGCTACACCTTC.

This clonotype was counted a few times. This chain joins TRBV27 and TRBJ1-6; weak D call: TRBD1 (5 bases). Looked up from germline, CDR1 is MNHEY and CDR2 is SMNVEV (reference sequence). Deletions cut 4 bases from V and 8 bases from J, with 15 bases between. The CDR3 consists of 15 residues. The CDR3 protein is CASSSPGTRDSPLHF. The CDR3 DNA reads as TGTGCCAGCAGTTCCCCAGGGACTCGGGATTCACCCCTCCACTTT.

This clonotype was detected ten times or more. The chain combines TRBV5-6 with TRBJ1-4; D call uncertain. Trimming cost V 8 bases and J 0 bases, with 14 bases left between them. Per the germline V gene, CDR1 is SGHDT and CDR2 is YYEEEE. The CDR3 consists of 15 residues. CDR3 DNA: TGTGCCAGTTCTTATCCCGCGGCAACTAATGAAAAACTGTTTTTT. It codes for CASSYPAATNEKLFF.

This clonotype was seen a few times. The V call is TRBV10-3, the J call TRBJ2-5, with 8 positions matching TRBD2. Germline loops: CDR1 ENHRY, CDR2 SYGVKD. The trim removed 5 bases at V and 4 bases at J, leaving 9 bases unmatched. The CDR3 consists of 15 residues. The CDR3 loop reads CAISPSGGRGETQYF. DNA of the CDR3: TGTGCCATCAGTCCAAGCGGGGGTAGGGGAGAGACCCAGTACTTC.

This clonotype was counted a few times. The chain recombines TRBV5-6 with TRBJ2-5; TRBD2 might be the D (7 bases). Germline V gives CDR1 SGHDT, CDR2 YYEEEE. The CDR3 length is 14 residues. V was cut by 6 bases and J by 4 bases, with 16 bases left in between. This CDR3 is CASTPRGGRETQYF. The CDR3 DNA reads TGTGCCAGCACCCCGAGGGGGGGGCGAGAGACCCAGTACTTC.

This clonotype appeared a single time. This chain joins TRBV28 and TRBJ2-3; D unclear. From germline, CDR1 is MDHEN and CDR2 SYDVKM. Trimming shortened V by 6 bases and J by 2 bases, and 18 bases separated the two germline ends. This CDR3 has 16 amino acids. The CDR3 DNA reads as TGTGCCAGCAGCCTAGTAGGCCTAGTTACCACAGATACGCAGTATTTT. Translation: CASSLVGLVTTDTQYF.

The V gene is TRBV7-2, the J gene TRBJ2-1, with no clear D. V was shortened by 5 bases and J by 8 bases, with 7 bases between the two germline ends. The CDR3 spans 11 residues. CDR1 SGHTA and CDR2 FQGNSA come from the germline V gene. The CDR3 DNA reads TGTGCCAGCAGCGCTTGGTATGAGCAGTTCTTC. Amino acid sequence: CASSAWYEQFF.

This clonotype has a handful of counts. The chain carries TRBV6-2 or TRBV6-3 and TRBJ2-7; a weak D match, TRBD2 (5 bases). The V end was cut by 6 bases, the J end by 3 bases, with 12 bases between. This CDR3 has 13 amino acids. Germline V gene data show CDR1 as MNHEY and CDR2 as SVGEGT. Here the CDR3 DNA reads TGTGCCAGCAGCCCCGGGATCAACTACGAGCAGTACGTC. Translating gives CASSPGINYEQYV.

Only a few counts were recorded for this clonotype. This sequence joins TRBV20-1 and TRBJ2-1; D may correspond to TRBD1 or TRBD2 (5 bases each). The ends were cut back, 3 bases at V and 4 bases at J, with 10 bases in the middle. The CDR3 spans 13 residues. CDR1 is DFQATT, CDR2 SNEGSKA, per germline (reference sequence). The CDR3 coding sequence is TGCAGTGCTAGCCGGGACCTTTACAATGAGCAGTTCTTC. Translation: CSASRDLYNEQFF.

This clonotype was observed a few times. The V gene is TRBV5-1, the J gene TRBJ1-1; D unclear. Trimming shortened V by 7 bases and J by 1 base, and 8 bases separated the two germline ends. The CDR3 covers 12 residues. Looked up from germline, CDR1 is SGHRS and CDR2 is YFSETQ. The CDR3 loop reads CASRDTNTEAFF. The DNA of the CDR3 is TGCGCCAGCCGCGACACGAACACTGAAGCTTTCTTT.

Many counts were recorded for this clonotype. V is TRBV5-1 and J is TRBJ2-1; TRBD2 is a possible D gene (7 bases). The CDR3 totals 13 residues. From germline, CDR1 is SGHRS and CDR2 YFSETQ. V lost 6 bases to trimming and J lost 8 bases, with 15 bases between them. CDR3 amino acids: CASMWGGQDEQFF. The CDR3 DNA follows: TGCGCCAGCATGTGGGGGGGCCAAGATGAGCAGTTCTTC.

There are a few counts of this clonotype. The chain recombines TRBV6-1 with TRBJ1-2; D perhaps matches TRBD1 (5 bases). CDR1 is MNHNS and CDR2 is SASEGT in the germline V gene. The CDR3 is 13 residues long. Trimming removed 6 bases from V and 1 base from J, with 9 bases in between. In DNA, the CDR3 is TGTGCCAGCAGAATGACAGATAACTATGGCTACACCTTC. It specifies CASRMTDNYGYTF.

The rearrangement uses TRBV11-2 and TRBJ2-7; a weak D match, TRBD2 (5 bases). The CDR3 runs to 15 residues. Germline CDR1 and CDR2: SGHAT and FQNNGV. The V and J ends lost 5 bases and 2 bases respectively, with 16 bases between them. The CDR3 spells CASSPGRGGTYEQYF. CDR3 DNA sequence: TGTGCCAGCAGCCCTGGACGGGGTGGGACCTACGAGCAGTACTTC.